This T cell receptor beta chain was profiled in a study of T cell responses to AZD1222 COVID-19 vaccine. Study conclusions and caveats: Unmutated variant regions are reportedly the target of nearly half of TCRs that are spike-specific. Vaccine-associated CD4 TCRs ranged over spike, dominating at 160-218 and 743-854.

Germline CDR1 SGDLS, CDR2 YYNGEE. Trimming stripped 0 bases from V and 0 bases from J, with 7 bases between. This CDR3 comprises 15 residues. Worth noting for this clone: Its antigen is currently unknown.

Sequencing was performed with immunoSEQ multiplex PCR; in TCRdb, only in-frame clones are kept and a portion is missing. The sample lists around 91,000 clones; 80% to 95% were seen once. Second doses that came at about 4 or about 12 weeks were put together. The chain combines TRBV9 with TRBJ2-1; D remains ambiguous. The sequence was collected from an adult who received the AZD1222 COVID-19 vaccine. Sequencing used peripheral blood, obtained 28 days after the second AZD1222 dose. The CDR3 sequence: CASSVGASSYNEQFF. The CDR3 bases are TGTGCCAGCAGCGTAGGGGCGAGCTCCTACAATGAGCAGTTCTTC.